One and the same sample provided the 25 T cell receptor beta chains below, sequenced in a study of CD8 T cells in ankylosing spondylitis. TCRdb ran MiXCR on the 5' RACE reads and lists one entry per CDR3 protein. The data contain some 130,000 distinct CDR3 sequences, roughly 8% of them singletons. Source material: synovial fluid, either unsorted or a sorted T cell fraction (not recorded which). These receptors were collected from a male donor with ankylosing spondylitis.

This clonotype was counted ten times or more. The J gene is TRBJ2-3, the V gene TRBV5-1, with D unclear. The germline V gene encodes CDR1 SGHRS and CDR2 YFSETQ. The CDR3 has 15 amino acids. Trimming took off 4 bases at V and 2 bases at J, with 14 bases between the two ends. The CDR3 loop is CASSLAGPTTDTQYF. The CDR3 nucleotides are TGCGCCAGCAGCCTGGCAGGTCCAACCACAGATACGCAGTATTTT.

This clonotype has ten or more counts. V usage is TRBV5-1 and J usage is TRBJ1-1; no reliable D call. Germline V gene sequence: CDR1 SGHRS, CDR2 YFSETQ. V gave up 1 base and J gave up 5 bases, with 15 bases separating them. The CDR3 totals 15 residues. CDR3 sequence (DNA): TGCGCCAGCAGCTTGTCCCCGGGGAGTGATACTGAAGCTTTCTTT. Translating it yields CASSLSPGSDTEAFF.

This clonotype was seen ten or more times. The DNA of the CDR3 is TGTGCCAGCAGCTTAGTAGGGAGGCCAGATACGCAGTATTTT. It yields the protein CASSLVGRPDTQYF. The rearrangement links TRBV7-2 to TRBJ2-3, with a tentative D call TRBD2 (6 bases). CDR3 size: 14 residues. The germline CDR1 and CDR2 sequences are SGHTA and FQGNSA. V was pared by 1 base and J by 4 bases, with 9 bases between. Complete variable domain (other parts from reference TRBV7-2 and TRBJ2-3): GAGVSQSPSNKVTEKGKDVELRCDPISGHTALYWYRQSLGQGLEFLIYFQGNSAPDKSGLPSDRFSAERTGGSVSTLTIQRTQQEDSAVYLCASSLVGRPDTQYFGPGTRLTVL.

CDR3 nucleotides: TGCAGCGTTGAAGATTTGGCCCCCACCACCTACAATGAGCAGTTCTTC. Translating gives CSVEDLAPTTYNEQFF. The chain recombines TRBV29-1 with TRBJ2-1, with D uncertain. Trimming left V 0 bases short and J 2 bases short, with 14 bases between. Germline V gives CDR1 SQVTM, CDR2 ANQGSEA. The CDR3 runs 16 residues.

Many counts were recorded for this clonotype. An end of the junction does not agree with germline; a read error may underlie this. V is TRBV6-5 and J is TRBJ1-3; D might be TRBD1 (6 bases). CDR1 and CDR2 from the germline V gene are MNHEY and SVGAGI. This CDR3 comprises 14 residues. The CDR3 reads CASSYSDQLGALEF. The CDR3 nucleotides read TGTGCCAGCAGTTACTCGGACCAACTGGGGGCCCTCGAGTTT.

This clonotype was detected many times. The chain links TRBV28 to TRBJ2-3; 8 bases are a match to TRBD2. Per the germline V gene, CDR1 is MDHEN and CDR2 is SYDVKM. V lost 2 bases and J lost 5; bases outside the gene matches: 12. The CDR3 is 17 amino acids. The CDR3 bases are TGTGCCAGCAGTTTAACTGTAACTAGCGGAGGGGGAGATACGCAGTATTTT. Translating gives CASSLTVTSGGGDTQYF.

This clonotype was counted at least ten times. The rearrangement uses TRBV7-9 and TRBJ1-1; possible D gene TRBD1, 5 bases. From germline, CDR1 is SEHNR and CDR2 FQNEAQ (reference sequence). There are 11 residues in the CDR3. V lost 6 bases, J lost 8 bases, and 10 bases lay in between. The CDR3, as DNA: TGTGCCAGCAGTCAAAGGGGAGAAGCTTTCTTT. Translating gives CASSQRGEAFF.

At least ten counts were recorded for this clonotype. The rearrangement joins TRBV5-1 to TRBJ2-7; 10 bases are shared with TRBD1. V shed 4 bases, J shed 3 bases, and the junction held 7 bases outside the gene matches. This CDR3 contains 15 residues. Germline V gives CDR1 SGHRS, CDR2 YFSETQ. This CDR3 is CASSQGQGMGYEQYF. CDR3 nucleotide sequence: TGCGCCAGCAGCCAGGGACAGGGGATGGGCTACGAGCAGTACTTC. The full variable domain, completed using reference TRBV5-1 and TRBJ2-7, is KAGVTQTPRYLIKTRGQQVTLSCSPISGHRSVSWYQQTPGQGLQFLFEYFSETQRNKGNFPGRFSGRQFSNSRSEMNVSTLELGDSALYLCASSQGQGMGYEQYFGPGTRLTVT.

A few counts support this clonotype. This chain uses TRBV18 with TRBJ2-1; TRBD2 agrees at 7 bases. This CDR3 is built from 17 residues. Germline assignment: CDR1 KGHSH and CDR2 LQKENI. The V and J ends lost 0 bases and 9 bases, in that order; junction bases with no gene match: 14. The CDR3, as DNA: TGTGCCAGCTCACCACCGTCAGGCGGGAGACTGGGGAGTGAGCAGTTCTTC. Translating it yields CASSPPSGGRLGSEQFF.

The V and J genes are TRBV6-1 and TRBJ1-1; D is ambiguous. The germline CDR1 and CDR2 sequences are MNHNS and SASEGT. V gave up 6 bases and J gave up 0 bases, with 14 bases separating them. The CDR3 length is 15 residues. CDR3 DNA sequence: TGTGCCAGCAGCTCGGGGTACCCGATGAACACTGAAGCTTTCTTT. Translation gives CASSSGYPMNTEAFF.

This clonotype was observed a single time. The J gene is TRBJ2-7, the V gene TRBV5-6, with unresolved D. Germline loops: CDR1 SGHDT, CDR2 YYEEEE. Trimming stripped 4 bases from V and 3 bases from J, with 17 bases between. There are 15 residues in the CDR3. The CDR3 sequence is CASSLVGSRNYEQYF. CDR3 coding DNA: TGTGCCAGCAGCCTCGTGGGCTCAAGGAACTACGAGCAGTACTTC. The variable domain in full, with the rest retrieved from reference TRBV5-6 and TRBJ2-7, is DAGVTQSPTHLIKTRGQQVTLRCSPKSGHDTVSWYQQALGQGPQFIFQYYEEEERQRGNFPDRFSGHQFPNYSSELNVNALLLGDSALYLCASSLVGSRNYEQYFGPGTRLTVT.

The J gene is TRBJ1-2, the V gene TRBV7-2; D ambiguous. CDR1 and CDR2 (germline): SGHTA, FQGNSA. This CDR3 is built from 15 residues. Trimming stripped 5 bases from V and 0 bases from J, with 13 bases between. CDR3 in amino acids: CASSLTRWANYGYTF. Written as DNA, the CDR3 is TGTGCCAGCAGCCTGACGAGGTGGGCTAACTATGGCTACACCTTC.

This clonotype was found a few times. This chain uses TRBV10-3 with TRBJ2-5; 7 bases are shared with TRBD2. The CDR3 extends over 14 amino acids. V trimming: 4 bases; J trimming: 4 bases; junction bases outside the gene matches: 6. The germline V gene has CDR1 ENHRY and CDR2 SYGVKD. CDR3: CAISVATGGETQYF. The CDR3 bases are TGTGCCATCAGTGTTGCGACGGGAGGAGAGACCCAGTACTTC.

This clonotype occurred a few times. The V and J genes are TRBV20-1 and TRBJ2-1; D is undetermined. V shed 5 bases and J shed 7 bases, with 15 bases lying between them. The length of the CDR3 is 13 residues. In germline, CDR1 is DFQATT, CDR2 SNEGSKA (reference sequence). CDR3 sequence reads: CSASGPVANEQFF. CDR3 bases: TGCAGTGCTTCCGGCCCGGTCGCTAATGAGCAGTTCTTC.

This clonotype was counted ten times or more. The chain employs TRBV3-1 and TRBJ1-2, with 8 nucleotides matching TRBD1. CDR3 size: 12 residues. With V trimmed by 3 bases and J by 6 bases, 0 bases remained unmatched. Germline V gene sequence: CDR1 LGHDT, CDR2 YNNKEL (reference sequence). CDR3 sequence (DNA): TGTGCCAGCAGCCAGACAGGGGATGGCTACACCTTC. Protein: CASSQTGDGYTF.

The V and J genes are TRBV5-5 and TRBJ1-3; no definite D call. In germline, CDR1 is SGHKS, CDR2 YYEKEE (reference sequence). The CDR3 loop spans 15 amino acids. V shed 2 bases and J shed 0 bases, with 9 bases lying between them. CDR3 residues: CASSFNCISGNTIYF. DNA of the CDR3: TGTGCCAGCAGCTTTAACTGCATCTCTGGAAACACCATATATTTT.

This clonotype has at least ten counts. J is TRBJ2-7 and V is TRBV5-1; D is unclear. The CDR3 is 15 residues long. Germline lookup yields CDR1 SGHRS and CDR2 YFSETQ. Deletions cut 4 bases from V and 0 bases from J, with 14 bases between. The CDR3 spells CASSPAGPNSYEQYF. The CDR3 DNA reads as TGCGCCAGCAGCCCGGCCGGGCCGAACTCCTACGAGCAGTACTTC.

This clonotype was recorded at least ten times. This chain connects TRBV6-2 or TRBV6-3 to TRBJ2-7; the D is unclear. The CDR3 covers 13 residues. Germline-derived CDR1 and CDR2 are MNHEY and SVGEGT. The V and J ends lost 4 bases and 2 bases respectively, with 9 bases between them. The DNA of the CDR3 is TGTGCCAGCAGTTTCGCCGGAACCTACGAGCAGTACTTC. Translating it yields CASSFAGTYEQYF.

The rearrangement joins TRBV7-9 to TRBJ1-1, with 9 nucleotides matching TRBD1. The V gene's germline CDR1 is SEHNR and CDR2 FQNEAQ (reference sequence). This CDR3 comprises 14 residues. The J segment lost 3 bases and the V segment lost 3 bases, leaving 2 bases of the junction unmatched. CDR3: CASSLWTGDTEAFF. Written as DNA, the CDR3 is TGTGCCAGCAGCTTGTGGACAGGGGACACTGAAGCTTTCTTT.

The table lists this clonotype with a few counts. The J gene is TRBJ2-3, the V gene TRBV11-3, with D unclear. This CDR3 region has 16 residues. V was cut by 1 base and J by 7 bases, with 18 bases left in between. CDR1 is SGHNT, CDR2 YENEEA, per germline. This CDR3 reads CASSLGADRDQNTQYF. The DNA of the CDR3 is TGTGCCAGCAGCTTAGGGGCCGATCGAGATCAAAATACGCAGTATTTT.

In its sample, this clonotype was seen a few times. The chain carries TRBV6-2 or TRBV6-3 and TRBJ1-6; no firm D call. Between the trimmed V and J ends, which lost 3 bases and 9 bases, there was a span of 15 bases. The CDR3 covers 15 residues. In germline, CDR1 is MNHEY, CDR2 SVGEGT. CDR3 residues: CASSYSTSRTSPLHF. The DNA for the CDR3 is TGTGCCAGCAGTTATTCGACCAGCCGCACTTCACCCCTCCACTTT.

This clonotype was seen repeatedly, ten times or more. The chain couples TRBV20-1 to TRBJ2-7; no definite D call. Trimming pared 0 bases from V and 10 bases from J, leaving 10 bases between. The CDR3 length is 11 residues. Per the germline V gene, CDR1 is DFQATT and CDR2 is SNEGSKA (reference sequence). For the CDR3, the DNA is TGCAGTGCTAGAGATGGGATCAGACAGTACTTC. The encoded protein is CSARDGIRQYF.

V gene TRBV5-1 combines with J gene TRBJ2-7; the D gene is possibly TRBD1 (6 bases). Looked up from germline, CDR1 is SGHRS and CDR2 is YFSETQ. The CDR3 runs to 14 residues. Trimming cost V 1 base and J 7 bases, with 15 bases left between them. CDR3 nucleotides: TGCGCCAGCAGCTTGTGGGGGCCCGGCGAAGAGCAGTACTTC. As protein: CASSLWGPGEEQYF.

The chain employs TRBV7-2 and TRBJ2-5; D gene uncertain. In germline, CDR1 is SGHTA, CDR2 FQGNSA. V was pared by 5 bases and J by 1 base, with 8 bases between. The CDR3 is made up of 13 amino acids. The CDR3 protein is CASSRKVQETQYF. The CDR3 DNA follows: TGTGCCAGCAGCCGGAAGGTCCAAGAGACCCAGTACTTC. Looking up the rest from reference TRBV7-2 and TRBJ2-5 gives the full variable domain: GAGVSQSPSNKVTEKGKDVELRCDPISGHTALYWYRQSLGQGLEFLIYFQGNSAPDKSGLPSDRFSAERTGGSVSTLTIQRTQQEDSAVYLCASSRKVQETQYFGPGTRLLVL.

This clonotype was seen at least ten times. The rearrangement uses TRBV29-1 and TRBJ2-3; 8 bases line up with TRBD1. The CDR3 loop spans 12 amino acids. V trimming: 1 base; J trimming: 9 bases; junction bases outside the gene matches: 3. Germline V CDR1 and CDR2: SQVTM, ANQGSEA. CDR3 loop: CSVEAPGGTQYF. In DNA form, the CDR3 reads TGCAGCGTTGAAGCACCAGGGGGCACGCAGTATTTT.